These 30 T cell receptor beta chains were sequenced from one sample in a study of shared clonotypes between healthy human individuals. TCRdb keeps only in-frame clones here, not all; method: immunoSEQ multiplex PCR. The sample holds around 510,000 clones, roughly four fifths seen once. The sequenced sample was PBMCs. Receptor source: a woman aged 40 to 55 in good health. Some clones in this sample may be carry-over from other donors' samples.

The rearrangement links TRBV19 to TRBJ1-1; D perhaps matches TRBD1 (6 bases). Trimming removed 1 base at V and 6 bases at J, with 18 bases between. The CDR3 length is 16 residues. CDR1 is LNHDA and CDR2 is SQIVND in the germline V gene (reference sequence). The CDR3 protein is CASSIGRRQGFAEAFF. The CDR3, as DNA: TGTGCCAGTAGTATAGGGCGGCGGCAGGGGTTCGCTGAAGCTTTCTTT. Using reference TRBV19 and TRBJ1-1 for the parts outside the CDR3, the full variable domain is DGGITQSPKYLFRKEGQNVTLSCEQNLNHDAMYWYRQDPGQGLRLIYYSQIVNDFQKGDIAEGYSVSREKKESFPLTVTSAQKNPTAFYLCASSIGRRQGFAEAFFGQGTRLTVV.

The chain links TRBV7-2 to TRBJ2-5; no firm D call. Trimming shortened V by 5 bases and J by 8 bases, and 6 bases separated the two germline ends. This CDR3 region has 10 residues. Germline V CDR1 and CDR2: SGHTA, FQGNSA. CDR3 region: CASSGSTQYF. The CDR3 DNA reads TGTGCCAGCAGCGGGTCAACCCAGTACTTC.

This clone was observed a single time. J is TRBJ1-4 and V is TRBV4-2; perhaps TRBD1 as D (5 bases). The CDR3 has 19 amino acids. V lost 3 bases to trimming and J lost 10 bases, with 30 bases between them. CDR1 and CDR2 from the germline V gene are LGHNA and YNFKEQ. This CDR3 is CASSQGRGDYSLPVGKLFF. In DNA form, the CDR3 reads TGTGCCAGCAGCCAGGGTAGGGGAGATTACTCTTTACCCGTAGGAAAACTGTTTTTT.

The chain employs TRBV5-1 and TRBJ2-2; no definite D call. The V end was cut by 3 bases, the J end by 2 bases, with 14 bases between. The CDR3 is 16 residues long. Germline V gene lookup returns CDR1 SGHRS and CDR2 YFSETQ. CDR3 loop: CASSSDGDLNTGELFF. The DNA of the CDR3 is TGCGCCAGCAGCTCAGACGGAGACTTAAACACCGGGGAGCTGTTTTTT.

V is TRBV10-3 and J is TRBJ2-3; 9 bases map to TRBD1. CDR1 and CDR2 from the germline V gene are ENHRY and SYGVKD. CDR3 length: 16 amino acids. Trimming cost V 7 bases and J 0 bases; bases outside gene matches: 8. CDR3 sequence (DNA): TGTGCCATCACCCTGGGACAGGGAGGGAGCACAGATACGCAGTATTTT. Its translation: CAITLGQGGSTDTQYF.

The chain joins TRBV7-2 to TRBJ1-6; perhaps TRBD1 as D (5 bases). Germline loops: CDR1 SGHTA, CDR2 FQGNSA. The length of the CDR3 is 15 residues. The germline V and J ends were trimmed by 5 bases and 4 bases, with 12 bases remaining between them. CDR3 sequence (DNA): TGTGCCAGCAGCGCAGAGGGGTCTTATAATTCACCCCTCCACTTT. Protein sequence: CASSAEGSYNSPLHF.

The rearrangement links TRBV5-1 to TRBJ1-1; D is possibly TRBD1 (5 bases). The CDR3 length is 16 residues. CDR1 and CDR2 from the germline V gene are SGHRS and YFSETQ. The germline V and J ends were trimmed by 1 base and 6 bases, with 19 bases remaining between them. CDR3 residues: CASSLTSWGMGAEAFF. For the CDR3, the DNA is TGCGCCAGCAGCTTGACTTCGTGGGGGATGGGAGCTGAAGCTTTCTTT.

V gene TRBV15 combines with J gene TRBJ2-7; 9 bases align to TRBD2. Germline trimming cut 1 base from V and 7 bases from J; bases unmatched to any gene: 14. The CDR3 has 17 residues. CDR1 and CDR2 (germline): LNHNV, YYDKDF (reference sequence). The CDR3 sequence: CATSRGTSGLAGREQYF. CDR3 sequence (DNA): TGTGCCACCAGCAGAGGCACCTCAGGGCTAGCGGGAAGGGAGCAGTACTTC.

The chain couples TRBV10-3 to TRBJ2-1, with 12 positions matching TRBD2. The germline gives CDR1 ENHRY, CDR2 SYGVKD. With V trimmed by 2 bases and J by 4 bases, 12 bases remained unmatched. This CDR3 region has 19 residues. The CDR3 here is CAISEAQSSGRARYNEQFF. CDR3 nucleotide sequence: TGTGCCATCAGTGAGGCGCAATCTAGCGGGAGGGCGAGATACAATGAGCAGTTCTTC.

This sequence joins TRBV7-6 and TRBJ2-7; the D is unclear. Trimming took off 2 bases at V and 2 bases at J, with 13 bases between the two ends. Germline loops: CDR1 SGHVS, CDR2 FNYEAQ. This CDR3 is 15 amino acids long. CDR3 nucleotides: TGTGCCAGCAGCTTAATGCCGTTGGGCCCCTACGAGCAGTACTTC. Translation gives CASSLMPLGPYEQYF.

This rearrangement joins TRBV19 to TRBJ1-4; no clear D. Looked up from germline, CDR1 is LNHDA and CDR2 is SQIVND (reference sequence). The CDR3 contains 14 residues. V lost 1 base to trimming and J lost 2 bases, with 5 bases between them. CDR3 sequence reads: CASSIGSTNEKLFF. The CDR3 DNA sequence: TGTGCCAGTAGTATAGGGTCTACTAATGAAAAACTGTTTTTT.

V gene TRBV6-1 combines with J gene TRBJ2-7; 7 positions agree with TRBD2. Germline loops: CDR1 MNHNS, CDR2 SASEGT. V shed 7 bases, J shed 5 bases, and the junction held 5 bases outside the gene matches. The CDR3 spans 12 residues. CDR3 amino acids: CASNRLADEQYF. CDR3 in DNA: TGTGCCAGCAACAGACTAGCCGACGAGCAGTACTTC.

This clone was seen repeatedly, ten times or more. The CDR3 loop reads CSGLGQDYGYTF. The CDR3 region has the DNA TGCAGCGGACTCGGACAGGACTATGGCTACACCTTC. V and J are TRBV29-1 and TRBJ1-2; 7 nucleotides agree with TRBD1. Germline CDR1 is SQVTM and CDR2 is ANQGSEA. CDR3 length: 12 amino acids. V gave up 7 bases and J gave up 3 bases; unmatched junction bases: 5.

This chain connects TRBV28 to TRBJ2-2; 9 bases map to TRBD2. V shed 6 bases and J 4 bases; nucleotides not matched to a gene: 9. The CDR3 length is 16 residues. Germline-derived CDR1 and CDR2 are MDHEN and SYDVKM. CDR3 DNA sequence: TGTGCCAGCAGCGTGAGAGCGGGAGGAGGCACCGGGGAGCTGTTTTTT. This sequence encodes CASSVRAGGGTGELFF.

The CDR3, as DNA: TGTGCCAGCAGCTATACAGGGGAGGGTTCACCCCAGCATTTT. Amino acids: CASSYTGEGSPQHF. The chain couples TRBV21-1 to TRBJ1-5. TRBV21-1 is flagged as a pseudogene. The CDR3 runs 14 residues.

V gene TRBV30 combines with J gene TRBJ2-7; D is perhaps TRBD1 (6 bases). Looked up from germline, CDR1 is GTSNPN and CDR2 is SVGIG (reference sequence). CDR3 length: 12 amino acids. V shed 4 bases and J shed 6 bases, with 13 bases lying between them. The CDR3 nucleotides are TGTGCCTGGAAAATGACAGGCCTCGAGCAGTACTTC. Protein product: CAWKMTGLEQYF.

As to this clone: An end of the junction differs from the germline gene, which may be a read error. This sequence joins TRBV5-1 and TRBJ2-7, with 7 bases fitting TRBD1. Germline values: CDR1 SGHRS, CDR2 YFSETQ. The CDR3 extends over 12 amino acids. This CDR3 reads CASGLSGGEQYF. The CDR3 coding sequence is TGCGCCAGCGGCTTATCAGGGGGCGAGCAGTACTTC.

The rearrangement joins TRBV6-4 to TRBJ1-5; D gene uncertain. The CDR3 loop spans 12 amino acids. V was cut by 6 bases and J by 7 bases, with 10 bases left in between. CDR1 and CDR2 (germline): MRHNA, SNTAGT. Here the CDR3 DNA reads TGTGCCAGCAGGGCGACTATCCAGCCCCAGCATTTT. Its protein product is CASRATIQPQHF.

The chain couples TRBV2 to TRBJ2-7; 12 nucleotides agree with TRBD2. This CDR3 comprises 15 residues. The junction had 5 bases not matched to a gene; V was cut back by 2 bases and J by 6 bases. Germline CDR1 is SNHLY and CDR2 is FYNNEI. The CDR3: CASSESSGRAVEQYF. The CDR3 DNA reads TGTGCCAGCAGTGAATCTAGCGGGAGGGCGGTCGAGCAGTACTTC.

This chain connects TRBV7-9 to TRBJ2-2, with 9 bases lining up with TRBD1. Germline V CDR1 and CDR2: SEHNR, FQNEAQ (reference sequence). This CDR3 is 17 amino acids long. With V trimmed by 4 bases and J by 0 bases, 6 bases remained unmatched. The CDR3 DNA sequence: TGTGCCAGCAGCTCCCCGACAGGGGGGACGAACACCGGGGAGCTGTTTTTT. Translated, it gives CASSSPTGGTNTGELFF.

V is TRBV7-9 and J is TRBJ2-5; 7 nucleotides align to TRBD1. CDR3 length: 12 residues. Trimming at V came to 1 base and at J to 9 bases, leaving 2 bases not matched to a gene. Per germline, CDR1 SEHNR and CDR2 FQNEAQ (reference sequence). Here the CDR3 reads CASSLVQGSQYF. CDR3 sequence (DNA): TGTGCCAGCAGCTTAGTACAGGGGTCCCAGTACTTC.

This clone was observed a few times. The genes are TRBV10-3 and TRBJ2-1; D possibly matches TRBD1 or TRBD2 (6 bases each). Per germline, CDR1 ENHRY and CDR2 SYGVKD. Trimming shortened V by 3 bases and J by 3 bases, and 9 bases separated the two germline ends. The CDR3 has 14 residues. CDR3 nucleotide sequence: TGTGCCATCAGTGAAGGAGGGGGCTACAATGAGCAGTTCTTC. Protein: CAISEGGGYNEQFF.

CDR3 nucleotide sequence: TGTGCCAGCAGCACCCAATTAGCGGGAGTAAAGGAGACCCAGTACTTC. Its protein is CASSTQLAGVKETQYF. The V gene is TRBV5-4, the J gene TRBJ2-5, with 9 bases lining up with TRBD2. J was trimmed by 5 bases and V by 4 bases; bases with no gene match: 12. The CDR3 is 16 amino acids. Germline loops: CDR1 SGHNT, CDR2 YYREEE (reference sequence).

This chain joins TRBV7-9 and TRBJ2-2; the D gene is possibly TRBD2 (6 bases). CDR3 length equals 15 residues. V lost 8 bases, J lost 4 bases, and 17 bases lay in between. CDR1 is SEHNR, CDR2 FQNEAQ, per germline (reference sequence). The CDR3 DNA reads TGTGCCAGCGGCCTTTTGGGGGGAGTCACCGGGGAGCTGTTTTTT. It encodes CASGLLGGVTGELFF.

The rearrangement links TRBV4-3 to TRBJ1-4, with D maybe TRBD1 (6 bases). The CDR3 is made up of 14 amino acids. V lost 4 bases and J 5 bases, leaving 11 bases between the germline ends. Germline V gene sequence: CDR1 LGHNA, CDR2 YSLEER. The CDR3 sequence is CASSLTGKNEKLFF. CDR3 DNA sequence: TGCGCCAGCAGCCTGACAGGAAAGAATGAAAAACTGTTTTTT.

This clone appeared a few times. The chain links TRBV7-2 to TRBJ2-1; D may correspond to TRBD1 or TRBD2 (5 bases each). The V end lost 5 bases, the J end lost 0 bases, and 11 bases lay between the germline ends. Germline V gives CDR1 SGHTA, CDR2 FQGNSA. The length of the CDR3 is 15 residues. The CDR3 bases are TGTGCCAGCAGCCGGGCAGGGAGCTCCTACAATGAGCAGTTCTTC. The encoded protein is CASSRAGSSYNEQFF.

The rearrangement uses TRBV7-2 and TRBJ2-7, with 7 bases lining up with TRBD1. Germline values: CDR1 SGHTA, CDR2 FQGNSA. V dropped 5 bases and J dropped 3; count of bases not matched to a gene: 4. CDR3 size: 13 residues. CDR3 protein: CASSKGQIYEQYF. The CDR3, as DNA: TGTGCCAGCAGCAAGGGACAGATCTACGAGCAGTACTTC.

The gene calls are TRBV7-9 and TRBJ2-1; D gene ambiguous. Trimming cost V 2 bases and J 4 bases, with 3 bases left between them. The CDR3 runs 12 residues. Germline V lookup: CDR1 SEHNR, CDR2 FQNEAQ (reference sequence). CDR3 in DNA: TGTGCCAGCAGCTTACTTTACAATGAGCAGTTCTTC. Amino acids: CASSLLYNEQFF.

The genes are TRBV30 and TRBJ1-4; D unclear. The germline gives CDR1 GTSNPN, CDR2 SVGIG (reference sequence). The V end was cut by 8 bases, the J end by 10 bases, with 17 bases between. The CDR3 contains 12 residues. The CDR3 protein is CAHGPLEGKLFF. CDR3 DNA: TGTGCCCACGGACCGCTGGAGGGAAAACTGTTTTTT. Complete variable domain (other parts from reference TRBV30 and TRBJ1-4): SQTIHQWPATLVQPVGSPLSLECTVEGTSNPNLYWYRQAAGRGLQLLFYSVGIGQISSEVPQNLSASRPQDRQFILSSKKLLLSDSGFYLCAHGPLEGKLFFGSGTQLSVL.

The J gene is TRBJ2-7, the V gene TRBV19; D is unresolved. Germline V gene data show CDR1 as LNHDA and CDR2 as SQIVND (reference sequence). CDR3 length equals 15 residues. Trimming left V 3 bases short and J 2 bases short, with 14 bases between. CDR3 in amino acids: CASSMSPTRTYEQYF. The CDR3 DNA is TGTGCCAGTAGTATGAGCCCCACAAGAACCTACGAGCAGTACTTC.